There are a few counts of the clone carrying this TCR beta chain. The antigen is not known. This sample is part of a study of cytomegalovirus exposure and HLA in healthy donors. Amplification used 60 Vbeta primers and 13 Jbeta primers. The repertoire was sequenced with immunoSEQ multiplex PCR; TCRdb's copy has only in-frame clones and lacks some. The repertoire holds 95,000 to 150,000 clones, with around 76% as singletons. Findings of the study overall: Cytomegalovirus association was listed for about 180 TCR beta chains. In a later analysis, HLA-C alleles had the fewest associated TCRs, DRB1 alleles the most. Available immune exposure information was restricted to CMV serostatus only. Productive rates of about 90% or about 30% were seen for most TCR beta V segments in an earlier analysis.

This TCR was sampled from a man aged 60-69 years in good health and CMV-seropositive. Sequencing input: PBMCs.

CDR3 sequence reads: CASSDETDSYEQYF. The CDR3 coding sequence is TGTGCCAGCAGTGACGAGACAGACTCCTACGAGCAGTACTTC. V is TRBV6-1 and J is TRBJ2-7; maybe TRBD1 (5 bases). Trimming shortened V by 3 bases and J by 0 bases, and 9 bases separated the two germline ends. There are 14 residues in the CDR3. Germline V gives CDR1 MNHNS, CDR2 SASEGT.